This T cell receptor (beta chain) was captured by sequencing in a study of T cell changes during pregnancy in multiple sclerosis. Profiling relied on immunoSEQ multiplex PCR, and the TCRdb table lists in-frame clones only, not all of them. Found here are some 40,000 clones, approximately 94% of them singletons; the top ten hold roughly 0.4%. This sample comprised CD4+ T cells from peripheral blood mononuclear cells, obtained in the second trimester of pregnancy. The TCR originated in a female donor with multiple sclerosis, enrolled in a pregnancy study.

The CDR3 spells CASSYSGTAHNQPQHF. DNA of the CDR3: TGTGCCAGCAGCTATTCCGGGACAGCTCACAATCAGCCCCAGCATTTT. This rearrangement joins TRBV7-2 to TRBJ1-5; TRBD1 matches at 7 bases. Germline CDR1 and CDR2: SGHTA and FQGNSA. Trimming at V came to 4 bases and at J to 3 bases, leaving 9 bases not matched to a gene. This CDR3 comprises 16 residues.